The text below deals with one TCR beta chain. The same CDR3 is also encoded by other DNA sequences in this sample. The CDR3 consists of 14 residues. Germline loops: CDR1 SQVTM, CDR2 ANQGSEA. V shed 3 bases and J 2 bases; nucleotides not matched to a gene: 3. The data were taken from a study of blood T cell repertoires in COVID-19. Using immunoSEQ multiplex PCR, the repertoire was profiled, and TCRdb retains in-frame clones only, with some absent. The table has under 45,000 clones, about 90% seen once. The rearrangement uses TRBV29-1 and TRBJ2-7, with 11 bases fitting TRBD1. Input material: peripheral blood. The receptor comes from a woman aged 35 to 49 with acute or convalescent COVID-19. CDR3 coding DNA: TGCAGCGTTGAGGGGACAGGGGGGCCCTACGAGCAGTACTTC. It translates to CSVEGTGGPYEQYF.